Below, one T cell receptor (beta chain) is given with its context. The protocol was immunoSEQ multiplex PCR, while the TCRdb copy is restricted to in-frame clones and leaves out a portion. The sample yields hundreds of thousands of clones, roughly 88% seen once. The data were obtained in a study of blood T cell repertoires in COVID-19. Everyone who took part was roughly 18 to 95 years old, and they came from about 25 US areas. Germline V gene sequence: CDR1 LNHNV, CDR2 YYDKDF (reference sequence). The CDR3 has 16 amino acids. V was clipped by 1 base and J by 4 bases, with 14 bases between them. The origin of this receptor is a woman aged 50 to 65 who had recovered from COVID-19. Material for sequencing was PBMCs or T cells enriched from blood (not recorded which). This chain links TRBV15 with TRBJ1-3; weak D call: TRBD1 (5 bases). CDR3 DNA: TGTGCCACCAGCAGAGGATGGGGGGACTCGGGAAACACCATATATTTT. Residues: CATSRGWGDSGNTIYF.